This record covers a single T cell receptor beta chain. Trimming shortened V by 1 base and J by 0 bases, and 7 bases separated the two germline ends. CDR1 is MDHEN, CDR2 SYDVKM, per germline. The CDR3 extends over 16 amino acids. The data stem from a study of blood T cell repertoires in COVID-19. Study at large: The samples span acute and convalescent COVID-19 from the United States, Italy and Spain.

As handled by the study authors: Amplifying reference gene primers gave estimates of nucleated cell counts. The table came from immunoSEQ multiplex PCR; TCRdb's copy has only in-frame clones and leaves some out. From that table come the V and J calls and clone size; the DNA was used to work out D and trimming. Seen here are approximately 150,000 clones, approximately 78% observed once, and the top ten hold roughly a tenth. The chain recombines TRBV28 with TRBJ2-6; tentative D call: TRBD2 (5 bases). The clonotype comes from a human donor in a cohort sampled during active COVID-19. The sequencing sample was made of peripheral blood. This CDR3 is CASSLYRGSGANVLTF. DNA of the CDR3: TGTGCCAGCAGTTTATACCGGGGCTCTGGGGCCAACGTCCTGACTTTC.